These 21 T cell receptor beta chains were all obtained from the same sample, sequenced in a study of T cell changes during pregnancy in multiple sclerosis. Some clones are missing from TCRdb's copy, which holds only in-frame ones; the method was immunoSEQ multiplex PCR. The top ten clones hold approximately 8.3% of a sample with around 50,000 clones, around 89% of them seen once. The source material was CD8+ T cells from peripheral blood mononuclear cells, sampled in the second trimester of pregnancy. Every receptor here comes from a female donor with multiple sclerosis, enrolled in a pregnancy study.

The genes are TRBV30 and TRBJ2-2; 9 bases match TRBD2. Unmatched junction bases numbered 5, after V lost 5 bases and J lost 4 bases. The CDR3 is made up of 14 amino acids. Germline V gives CDR1 GTSNPN, CDR2 SVGIG (reference sequence). This CDR3 reads CAWGLAGVTGELFF. The CDR3 DNA is TGTGCCTGGGGGTTAGCGGGAGTCACCGGGGAGCTGTTTTTT.

This sequence joins TRBV19 and TRBJ1-4; 10 bases agree with TRBD1. The trim removed 3 bases at V and 8 bases at J, leaving 3 bases unmatched. The CDR3 loop spans 14 amino acids. CDR1 and CDR2 from the germline V gene are LNHDA and SQIVND (reference sequence). The CDR3 reads CASSIGTGVEKLFF. The CDR3 nucleotides are TGTGCCAGTAGTATCGGGACAGGGGTCGAAAAACTGTTTTTT.

This sequence joins TRBV4-2 and TRBJ2-1, with 9 bases lining up with TRBD2. CDR1 LGHNA and CDR2 YNFKEQ come from the germline V gene. V shed 3 bases and J 4 bases; nucleotides not matched to a gene: 4. This CDR3 contains 15 residues. The CDR3 bases are TGTGCCAGCAGCCAGAATAGCGGGGGATACAATGAGCAGTTCTTC. This translates into CASSQNSGGYNEQFF.

The chain recombines TRBV30 with TRBJ1-2; 8 nucleotides agree with TRBD1. Trimming removed 1 base from V and 8 bases from J; junction bases left unmatched: 3. This CDR3 comprises 12 residues. The germline gives CDR1 GTSNPN, CDR2 SVGIG (reference sequence). The DNA of the CDR3 is TGTGCCTGGAGTGAGACAGGGGTCGGCTACACCTTC. Its protein is CAWSETGVGYTF. Complete variable domain (other parts from reference TRBV30 and TRBJ1-2): SQTIHQWPATLVQPVGSPLSLECTVEGTSNPNLYWYRQAAGRGLQLLFYSVGIGQISSEVPQNLSASRPQDRQFILSSKKLLLSDSGFYLCAWSETGVGYTFGSGTRLTVV.

V usage is TRBV11-2 and J usage is TRBJ1-5; possible D gene TRBD1, 6 bases. This CDR3 has 13 residues. V lost 3 bases and J lost 7, with 10 bases in between. The germline V gene encodes CDR1 SGHAT and CDR2 FQNNGV. Here the CDR3 DNA reads TGTGCCAGCAGCTTCACAGGGACCCAGCCCCAGCATTTT. This sequence encodes CASSFTGTQPQHF.

This clone was detected only a few times. The chain employs TRBV6-5 and TRBJ2-1; tentatively, D is TRBD1 (6 bases). This CDR3 has 13 amino acids. Germline-derived CDR1 and CDR2 are MNHEY and SVGAGI. Trimming cost V 4 bases and J 8 bases, with 12 bases left between them. The CDR3 DNA reads TGTGCCAGCAGTTTTCCTGGGGGCGATGAGCAGTTCTTC. Encoded protein: CASSFPGGDEQFF.

Here the CDR3 DNA reads TGTGCCAGCAGCTTTCCCGGGGGAGGAGATACGCAGTATTTT. Protein: CASSFPGGGDTQYF. The chain uses TRBV5-6 and TRBJ2-3, with TRBD2 as a possible D gene (6 bases). The V end lost 2 bases, the J end lost 5 bases, and 12 bases lay between the germline ends. The CDR3 runs to 14 residues. Looked up from germline, CDR1 is SGHDT and CDR2 is YYEEEE.

As to this clone: A read error may produce the germline difference seen at one junction end. The CDR3 here is CASSEAGRSYEQYF. The CDR3 region has the DNA TGTGCCAGCAGCGAAGCAGGGAGATCCTACGAGCAGTACTTC. The chain combines TRBV6-1 with TRBJ2-7; D assignment may be TRBD1 or TRBD2 (5 bases each). CDR1 MNHNS and CDR2 SASEGT come from the germline V gene. The CDR3 extends over 14 amino acids.

This clone was counted only a few times. The chain's CDR3 is CATSRDRGAGGDEQFF. CDR3 DNA sequence: TGTGCCACCAGCAGAGATCGAGGGGCGGGGGGCGATGAGCAGTTCTTC. The V call is TRBV15, the J call TRBJ2-1, with 8 bases identical to TRBD2. The CDR3 sequence is 16 residues long. The V gene end was trimmed by 0 bases and the J gene end by 8 bases; junction bases not matched to a gene: 9. Per germline, CDR1 LNHNV and CDR2 YYDKDF (reference sequence).

The chain combines TRBV6-1 with TRBJ2-7, with D possibly being TRBD2 (5 bases). The CDR3 loop spans 15 amino acids. Looked up from germline, CDR1 is MNHNS and CDR2 is SASEGT. Trimming took 2 bases from V and 3 from J, leaving 14 bases between them. The CDR3 loop reads CASSEQRGSGYEQYF. CDR3 in DNA: TGTGCCAGCAGTGAACAAAGAGGCAGCGGCTACGAGCAGTACTTC.

This clone showed up just once. This chain links TRBV18 with TRBJ2-1; TRBD1 agrees at 8 bases. J lost 5 bases, V lost 2 bases, and 8 bases had no gene match. This CDR3 comprises 16 residues. Germline-derived CDR1 and CDR2 are KGHSH and LQKENI. The CDR3 DNA sequence: TGTGCCAGCTCACCAAACAGAGGACAGGGAAACAATGAGCAGTTCTTC. It yields the protein CASSPNRGQGNNEQFF. Complete variable domain (other parts from reference TRBV18 and TRBJ2-1): NAGVMQNPRHLVRRRGQEARLRCSPMKGHSHVYWYRQLPEEGLKFMVYLQKENIIDESGMPKERFSAEFPKEGPSILRIQQVVRGDSAAYFCASSPNRGQGNNEQFFGPGTRLTVL.

V gene TRBV28 combines with J gene TRBJ1-1; 7 nucleotides match TRBD1. Germline lookup yields CDR1 MDHEN and CDR2 SYDVKM. The CDR3 spans 14 residues. The trim removed 3 bases at V and 1 base at J, leaving 2 bases unmatched. The CDR3 bases are TGTGCCAGCAGTTTCAGGACAGGGAACACTGAAGCTTTCTTT. Translating gives CASSFRTGNTEAFF.

The genes are TRBV6-5 and TRBJ1-2; D gene uncertain. The CDR3 is 13 residues long. V was clipped by 2 bases and J by 4 bases, with 8 bases between them. Germline lookup yields CDR1 MNHEY and CDR2 SVGAGI. CDR3 loop: CASSYATAYGYTF. As DNA, the CDR3 is TGTGCCAGCAGTTACGCTACAGCCTATGGCTACACCTTC.

This clone was observed once. This sequence joins TRBV2 and TRBJ1-2, with 8 bases identical to TRBD1. With 10 bases clipped from V and 4 bases from J, the junction kept 17 bases outside the gene matches. Germline values: CDR1 SNHLY, CDR2 FYNNEI. This CDR3 is built from 16 residues. This CDR3 reads CATNPGQVRLGYGYTF. In DNA form, the CDR3 reads TGTGCCACCAATCCGGGACAGGTTCGCCTTGGCTATGGCTACACCTTC.

CDR3: CASSPYRVGNYGYTF. DNA for the CDR3: TGCGCCAGCAGCCCGTACAGGGTGGGTAACTATGGCTACACCTTC. The genes are TRBV5-1 and TRBJ1-2; possible D gene TRBD1, 6 bases. Trimming cost V 4 bases and J 1 base, with 14 bases left between them. The CDR3 consists of 15 residues. CDR1 is SGHRS and CDR2 is YFSETQ in the germline V gene.

This chain links TRBV5-4 with TRBJ2-7, with TRBD1 as a possible D gene (6 bases). The CDR3 covers 15 residues. Germline lookup yields CDR1 SGHNT and CDR2 YYREEE (reference sequence). V was cut by 5 bases and J by 5 bases, with 20 bases left in between. The CDR3 protein is CASRYAVGAIDEQYF. CDR3 coding DNA: TGTGCCAGCAGATACGCAGTGGGGGCGATCGACGAGCAGTACTTC. Supplemented by reference TRBV5-4 and TRBJ2-7, the full variable domain reads ETGVTQSPTHLIKTRGQQVTLRCSSQSGHNTVSWYQQALGQGPQFIFQYYREEENGRGNFPPRFSGLQFPNYSSELNVNALELDDSALYLCASRYAVGAIDEQYFGPGTRLTVT.

The chain couples TRBV7-2 to TRBJ1-1; D is unresolved. Germline loops: CDR1 SGHTA, CDR2 FQGNSA. This CDR3 is 14 amino acids long. V lost 0 bases and J lost 2, with 7 bases in between. As DNA, the CDR3 is TGTGCCAGCAGCTTAGCCGAGCTTAACACTGAAGCTTTCTTT. Translated: CASSLAELNTEAFF.

This chain links TRBV29-1 with TRBJ1-2; TRBD1 matches 8 bases. There are 13 residues in the CDR3. Germline V gene data show CDR1 as SQVTM and CDR2 as ANQGSEA. V gave up 3 bases and J gave up 2 bases; unmatched junction bases: 2. The CDR3 DNA reads TGCAGCGTTGACAGGGGGCAGAACTATGGCTACACCTTC. Its protein is CSVDRGQNYGYTF.

This chain links TRBV6-1 with TRBJ1-1; tentative D call: TRBD1 (6 bases). Germline-derived CDR1 and CDR2 are MNHNS and SASEGT. Trimming removed 1 base at V and 3 bases at J, with 18 bases between. This CDR3 has 17 amino acids. CDR3 amino acids: CASSEVFQGHVYTEAFF. CDR3 bases: TGTGCCAGCAGTGAAGTTTTTCAGGGGCATGTGTACACTGAAGCTTTCTTT.

The chain employs TRBV6-5 and TRBJ1-2; no definite D call. Germline CDR1 reads MNHEY; CDR2 reads SVGAGI. V dropped 2 bases and J dropped 7 bases, with 14 bases sitting between them. The CDR3 has 14 amino acids. The CDR3 protein is CASSYASRAAGYTF. The CDR3 DNA is TGTGCCAGCAGTTACGCCTCGCGGGCGGCTGGCTACACCTTC.

The chain carries TRBV10-2 and TRBJ2-5, with 7 positions matching TRBD1. CDR3 size: 14 residues. The germline CDR1 and CDR2 sequences are WSHSY and SAAADI. V was clipped by 7 bases and J by 5 bases; unmatched bases: 10. CDR3 coding DNA: TGCGCCAGCAAAGGGACAGAGCAACCCGAGACCCAGTACTTC. Translation gives CASKGTEQPETQYF.